These 15 T cell receptor beta chains originate from one sample sequenced in a study of graft-versus-host responses after intestinal transplantation. No antigens are known for them. Data came from immunoSEQ multiplex PCR; TCRdb stores just in-frame clones and leaves some out. The sample lists around 110,000 clones; about nine tenths were seen once. The source was unstimulated CD4+ T cells sorted from spleen or lymph node cells, collected before intestinal transplant. Receptor source: a human donor who received an intestinal transplant.

The rearrangement links TRBV6-1 to TRBJ1-1, with D possibly matching TRBD1 (6 bases). Germline lookup yields CDR1 MNHNS and CDR2 SASEGT. V was shortened by 7 bases and J by 8 bases, with 14 bases between the two germline ends. The CDR3 loop spans 12 amino acids. In DNA form, the CDR3 reads TGTGCCAGCACGAGGGGGTGGAAAGAAGCTTTCTTT. Amino acids: CASTRGWKEAFF.

This clone was recorded once. The rearrangement joins TRBV18 to TRBJ1-2, with 9 bases aligning to TRBD1. The J segment lost 4 bases and the V segment lost 5 bases, leaving 11 bases of the junction unmatched. CDR3 length equals 16 residues. CDR1 and CDR2 (germline): KGHSH, LQKENI. CDR3 DNA sequence: TGTGCCAGCTCAGATCGCGGGACAGGGCCGACCTATGGCTACACCTTC. Translation gives CASSDRGTGPTYGYTF.

V usage is TRBV7-2 and J usage is TRBJ2-7, with 9 bases lining up with TRBD1. Germline V gene lookup returns CDR1 SGHTA and CDR2 FQGNSA. With 4 bases clipped from V and 3 bases from J, the junction kept 4 bases outside the gene matches. This CDR3 spans 14 amino acids. CDR3 loop: CASSYGTGIYEQYF. The CDR3 DNA follows: TGTGCCAGCAGCTACGGGACAGGGATCTACGAGCAGTACTTC. Full variable domain (missing parts from reference TRBV7-2 and TRBJ2-7): GAGVSQSPSNKVTEKGKDVELRCDPISGHTALYWYRQSLGQGLEFLIYFQGNSAPDKSGLPSDRFSAERTGGSVSTLTIQRTQQEDSAVYLCASSYGTGIYEQYFGPGTRLTVT.

The chain uses TRBV4-1 and TRBJ1-1; tentative D call: TRBD1 (6 bases). Trimming took 0 bases from V and 1 from J, leaving 12 bases between them. Per the germline V gene, CDR1 is MGHRA and CDR2 is YSYEKL. CDR3 length equals 16 residues. The CDR3 sequence is CASSQDRDTQNTEAFF. As DNA, the CDR3 is TGCGCCAGCAGCCAAGATAGGGACACACAGAACACTGAAGCTTTCTTT.

This clone showed up just a few times. The chain is built from TRBV6-5 and TRBJ1-2, with D unclear. V lost 2 bases to trimming and J lost 4 bases, with 11 bases between them. The CDR3 has 14 amino acids. From germline, CDR1 is MNHEY and CDR2 SVGAGI. CDR3 DNA: TGTGCCAGCAGTTACCCGAACAGTCCCTATGGCTACACCTTC. Translation: CASSYPNSPYGYTF.

CDR3 loop: CAIPGSSNNEQFF. In DNA form, the CDR3 reads TGTGCCATCCCGGGTAGCAGCAACAATGAGCAGTTCTTC. V and J are TRBV10-3 and TRBJ2-1; the D is unclear. CDR1 is ENHRY and CDR2 is SYGVKD in the germline V gene. V lost 8 bases, J lost 5 bases, and 13 bases lay in between. CDR3 length: 13 residues.

The CDR3 here is CASSYWTSGTTSEQYF. Written as DNA, the CDR3 is TGCGCCAGCAGCTATTGGACTAGCGGGACCACCTCCGAGCAGTACTTC. The V gene is TRBV5-1, the J gene TRBJ2-7; 12 bases agree with TRBD2. V was pared by 3 bases and J by 6 bases, with 10 bases of the junction left unmatched. The CDR3 is 16 amino acids. The V gene's germline CDR1 is SGHRS and CDR2 YFSETQ.

The chain links TRBV28 to TRBJ1-4; no reliable D call. Germline loops: CDR1 MDHEN, CDR2 SYDVKM. V shed 2 bases and J shed 8 bases, with 6 bases lying between them. This CDR3 is 12 amino acids long. CDR3 amino acids: CASSLTSEKLFF. DNA for the CDR3: TGTGCCAGCAGTTTAACATCGGAAAAACTGTTTTTT.

The V call is TRBV5-1, the J call TRBJ2-7; D is perhaps TRBD1 (5 bases). V was pared by 4 bases and J by 0 bases, with 11 bases between. From germline, CDR1 is SGHRS and CDR2 YFSETQ. The CDR3 sequence is 14 residues long. The CDR3 is CASSRNRGSYEQYF. The CDR3 DNA is TGCGCCAGCAGCCGAAATAGGGGCTCCTACGAGCAGTACTTC.

The chain uses TRBV21-1 and TRBJ2-7; TRBD2 is taken as the D call from the table, unchecked against the DNA. TRBV21-1 is labeled a pseudogene. This CDR3 has 17 residues. CDR3: CASSKGNSGGDWYEQYF. CDR3 DNA sequence: TGTGCCAGCAGCAAAGGCAATTCCGGGGGGGACTGGTACGAGCAGTACTTC.

The rearrangement links TRBV28 to TRBJ1-2, with D maybe TRBD1 (6 bases). CDR3 length: 13 residues. Between the trimmed V and J ends, which lost 2 bases and 3 bases, there was a span of 7 bases. Germline CDR1 and CDR2: MDHEN and SYDVKM. The CDR3 DNA follows: TGTGCCAGCAGTTTACCAGGGGACTATGGCTACACCTTC. Protein sequence: CASSLPGDYGYTF.

This clone was detected once. The chain is built from TRBV19 and TRBJ1-4; the match to TRBD1 covers 7 bases. Germline assignment: CDR1 LNHDA and CDR2 SQIVND (reference sequence). V was clipped by 3 bases and J by 7 bases; unmatched bases: 17. This CDR3 region has 18 residues. CDR3 sequence reads: CASSMAFRGGQKGEKLFF. CDR3 sequence (DNA): TGTGCCAGTAGTATGGCTTTTCGGGGGGGACAGAAGGGTGAAAAACTGTTTTTT.

J is TRBJ1-5 and V is TRBV7-9; 9 bases map to TRBD1. In germline, CDR1 is SEHNR, CDR2 FQNEAQ (reference sequence). Trimming at V came to 4 bases and at J to 2 bases, leaving 15 bases not matched to a gene. This CDR3 has 19 amino acids. As DNA, the CDR3 is TGTGCCAGCAGCTCGTCCCCCATACAGGGGGCGGTTGGCAATCAGCCCCAGCATTTT. Its translation: CASSSSPIQGAVGNQPQHF. Full variable domain (outside the CDR3, taken from reference TRBV7-9 and TRBJ1-5): DTGVSQNPRHKITKRGQNVTFRCDPISEHNRLYWYRQTLGQGPEFLTYFQNEAQLEKSRLLSDRFSAERPKGSFSTLEIQRTEQGDSAMYLCASSSSPIQGAVGNQPQHFGDGTRLSIL.

V gene TRBV9 combines with J gene TRBJ1-2; maybe TRBD1 (6 bases). Germline values: CDR1 SGDLS, CDR2 YYNGEE. The CDR3 contains 14 residues. Trimming removed 3 bases from V and 6 bases from J, with 15 bases in between. The CDR3 bases are TGTGCCAGCAGCGGCGATTGGGGGGGCGATGGCTACACCTTC. Translated: CASSGDWGGDGYTF.

The chain carries TRBV12-5 and TRBJ1-6; D perhaps matches TRBD1 (6 bases). In germline, CDR1 is LGHNT, CDR2 FRNRAP. Trimming took off 5 bases at V and 8 bases at J, with 22 bases between the two ends. The CDR3 extends over 17 amino acids. The CDR3 nucleotides read TGTGCTAGTGGTATCTCCTTCGTACAGGGTTTGTATTCACCCCTCCACTTT. This gives the protein CASGISFVQGLYSPLHF.